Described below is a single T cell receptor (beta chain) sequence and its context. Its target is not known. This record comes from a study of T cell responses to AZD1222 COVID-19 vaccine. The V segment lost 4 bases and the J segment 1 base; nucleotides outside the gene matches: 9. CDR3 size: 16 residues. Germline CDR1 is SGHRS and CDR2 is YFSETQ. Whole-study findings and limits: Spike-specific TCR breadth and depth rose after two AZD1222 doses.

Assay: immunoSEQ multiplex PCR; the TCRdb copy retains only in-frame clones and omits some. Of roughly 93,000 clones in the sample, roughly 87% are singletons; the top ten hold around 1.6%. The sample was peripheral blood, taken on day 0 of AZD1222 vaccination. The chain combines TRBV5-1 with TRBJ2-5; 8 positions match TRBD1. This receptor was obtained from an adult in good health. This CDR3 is CASSLGQGTIQETQYF. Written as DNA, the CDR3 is TGCGCCAGCAGCCTAGGACAGGGCACGATCCAAGAGACCCAGTACTTC.